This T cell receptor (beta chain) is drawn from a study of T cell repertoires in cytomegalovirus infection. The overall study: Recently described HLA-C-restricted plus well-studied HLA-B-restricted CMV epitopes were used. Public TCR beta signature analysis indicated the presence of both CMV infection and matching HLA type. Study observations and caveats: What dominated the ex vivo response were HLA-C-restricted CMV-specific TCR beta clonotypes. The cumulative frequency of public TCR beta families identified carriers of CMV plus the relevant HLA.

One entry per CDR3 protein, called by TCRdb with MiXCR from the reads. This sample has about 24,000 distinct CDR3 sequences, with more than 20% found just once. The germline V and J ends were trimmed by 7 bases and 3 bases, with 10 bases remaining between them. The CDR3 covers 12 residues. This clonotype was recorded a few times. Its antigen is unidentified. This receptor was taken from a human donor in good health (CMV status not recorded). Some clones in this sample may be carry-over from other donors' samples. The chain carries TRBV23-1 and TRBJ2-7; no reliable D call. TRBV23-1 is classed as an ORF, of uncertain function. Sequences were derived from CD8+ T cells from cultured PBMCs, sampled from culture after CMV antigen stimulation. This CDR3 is CASTLARYEQYF. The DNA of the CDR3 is TGCGCCAGCACCCTGGCCCGCTACGAGCAGTACTTC.